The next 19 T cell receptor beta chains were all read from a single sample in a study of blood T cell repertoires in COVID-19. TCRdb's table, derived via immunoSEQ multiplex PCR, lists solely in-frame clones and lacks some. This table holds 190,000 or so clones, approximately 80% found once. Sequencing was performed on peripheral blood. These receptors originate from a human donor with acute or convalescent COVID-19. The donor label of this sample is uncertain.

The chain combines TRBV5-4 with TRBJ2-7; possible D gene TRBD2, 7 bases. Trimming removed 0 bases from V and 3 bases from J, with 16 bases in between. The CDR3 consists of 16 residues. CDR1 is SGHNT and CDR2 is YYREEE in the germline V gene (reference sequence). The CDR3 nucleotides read TGTGCCAGCAGCTTGGCGGTAGGGAGGGGGGACTACGAGCAGTACTTC. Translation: CASSLAVGRGDYEQYF.

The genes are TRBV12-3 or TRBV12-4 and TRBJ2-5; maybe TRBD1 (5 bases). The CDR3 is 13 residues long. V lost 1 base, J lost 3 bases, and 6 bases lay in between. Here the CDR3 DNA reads TGTGCCAGCAGTTTAGGCAGGGAAGAGACCCAGTACTTC. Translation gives CASSLGREETQYF.

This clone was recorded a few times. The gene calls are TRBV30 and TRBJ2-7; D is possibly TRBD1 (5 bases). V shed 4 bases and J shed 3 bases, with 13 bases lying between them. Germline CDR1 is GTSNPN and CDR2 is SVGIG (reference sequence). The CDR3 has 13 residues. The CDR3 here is CAWNPTTDYEQYF. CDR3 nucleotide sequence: TGTGCCTGGAACCCCACGACAGACTACGAGCAGTACTTC.

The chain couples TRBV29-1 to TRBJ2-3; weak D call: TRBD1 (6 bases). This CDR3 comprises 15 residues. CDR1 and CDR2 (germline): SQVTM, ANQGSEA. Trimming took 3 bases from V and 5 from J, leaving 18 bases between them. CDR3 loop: CSVESEGVRRDTQYF. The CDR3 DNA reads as TGCAGCGTTGAGTCCGAGGGGGTACGTAGAGATACGCAGTATTTT.

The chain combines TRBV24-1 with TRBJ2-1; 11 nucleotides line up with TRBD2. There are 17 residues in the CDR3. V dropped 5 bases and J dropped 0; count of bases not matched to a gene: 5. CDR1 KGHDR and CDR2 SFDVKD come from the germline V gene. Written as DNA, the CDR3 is TGTGCCACCAGTGGTGGGCTAGCGGGAGGCTCCTACAATGAGCAGTTCTTC. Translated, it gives CATSGGLAGGSYNEQFF.

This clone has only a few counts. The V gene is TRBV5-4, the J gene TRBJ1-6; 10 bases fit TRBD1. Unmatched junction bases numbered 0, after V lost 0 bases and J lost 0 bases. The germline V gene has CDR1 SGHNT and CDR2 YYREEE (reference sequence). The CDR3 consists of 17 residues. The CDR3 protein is CASSLGTGGSYNSPLHF. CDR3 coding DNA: TGTGCCAGCAGCTTGGGGACAGGGGGCTCCTATAATTCACCCCTCCACTTT.

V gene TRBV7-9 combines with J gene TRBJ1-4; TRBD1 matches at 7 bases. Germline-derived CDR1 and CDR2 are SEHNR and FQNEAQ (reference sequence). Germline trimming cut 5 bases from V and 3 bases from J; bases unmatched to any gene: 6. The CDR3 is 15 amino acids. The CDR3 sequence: CASSPKGGPNEKLFF. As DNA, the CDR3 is TGTGCCAGCAGCCCAAAAGGGGGCCCTAATGAAAAACTGTTTTTT.

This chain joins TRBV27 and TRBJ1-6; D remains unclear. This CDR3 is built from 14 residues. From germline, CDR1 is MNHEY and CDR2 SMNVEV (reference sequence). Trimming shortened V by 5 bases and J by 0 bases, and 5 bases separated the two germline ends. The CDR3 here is CASSRGSYNSPLHF. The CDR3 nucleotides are TGTGCCAGCAGTAGAGGCTCCTATAATTCACCCCTCCACTTT.

CDR3: CASSFAVRVSEAFF. CDR3 in DNA: TGTGCCAGCAGTTTTGCGGTTCGAGTTTCTGAAGCTTTCTTT. The J gene is TRBJ1-1, the V gene TRBV28; D is ambiguous. Trimming cost V 3 bases and J 6 bases, with 14 bases left between them. The CDR3 consists of 14 residues. From germline, CDR1 is MDHEN and CDR2 SYDVKM.

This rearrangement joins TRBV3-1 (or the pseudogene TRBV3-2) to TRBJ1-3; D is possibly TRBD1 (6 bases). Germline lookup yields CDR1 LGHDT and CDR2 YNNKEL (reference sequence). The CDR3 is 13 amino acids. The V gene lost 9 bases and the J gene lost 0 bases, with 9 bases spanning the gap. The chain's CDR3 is CASQQGSGNTIYF. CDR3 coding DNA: TGTGCCAGTCAACAGGGCTCTGGAAACACCATATATTTT.

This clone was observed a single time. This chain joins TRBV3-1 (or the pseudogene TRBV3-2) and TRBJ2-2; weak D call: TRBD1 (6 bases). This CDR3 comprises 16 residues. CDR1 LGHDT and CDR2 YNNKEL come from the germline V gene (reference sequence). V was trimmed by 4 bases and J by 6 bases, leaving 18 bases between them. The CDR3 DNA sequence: TGTGCCAGCAGCCCTGAGCTCGTACAGGGTGCCGGGGAGCTGTTTTTT. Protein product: CASSPELVQGAGELFF.

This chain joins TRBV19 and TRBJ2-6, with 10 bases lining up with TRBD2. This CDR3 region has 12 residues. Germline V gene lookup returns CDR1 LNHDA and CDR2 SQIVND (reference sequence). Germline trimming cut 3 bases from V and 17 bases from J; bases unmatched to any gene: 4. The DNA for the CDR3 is TGTGCCAGTAGTATCACTAGCGGGGATTTGACTTTC. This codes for CASSITSGDLTF.

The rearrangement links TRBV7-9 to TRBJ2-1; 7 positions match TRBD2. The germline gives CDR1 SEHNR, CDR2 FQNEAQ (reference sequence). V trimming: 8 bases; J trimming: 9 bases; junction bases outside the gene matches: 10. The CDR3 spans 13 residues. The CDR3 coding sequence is TGTGCCAGCGGACTTGGGAGGGAGGGTGAGCAGTTCTTC. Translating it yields CASGLGREGEQFF.

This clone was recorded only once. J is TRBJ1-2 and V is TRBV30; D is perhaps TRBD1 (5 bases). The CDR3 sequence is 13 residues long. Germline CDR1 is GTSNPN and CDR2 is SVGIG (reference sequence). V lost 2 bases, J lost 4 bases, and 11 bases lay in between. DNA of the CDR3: TGTGCCTGGAGTTCGACAGTCCGCTATGGCTACACCTTC. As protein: CAWSSTVRYGYTF.

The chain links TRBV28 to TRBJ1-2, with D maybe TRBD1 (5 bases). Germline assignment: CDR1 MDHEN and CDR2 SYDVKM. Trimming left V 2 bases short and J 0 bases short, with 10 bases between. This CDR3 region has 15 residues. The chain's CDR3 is CASSLQQVTNYGYTF. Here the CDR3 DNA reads TGTGCCAGCAGTTTACAACAGGTCACTAACTATGGCTACACCTTC.

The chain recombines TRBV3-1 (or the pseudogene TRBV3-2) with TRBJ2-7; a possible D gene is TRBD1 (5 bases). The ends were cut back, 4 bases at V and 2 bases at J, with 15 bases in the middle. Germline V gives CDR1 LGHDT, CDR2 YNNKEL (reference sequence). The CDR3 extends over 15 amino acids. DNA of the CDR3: TGTGCCAGCAGCCCCTACCACAAGGGGCCCTACGAGCAGTACTTC. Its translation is CASSPYHKGPYEQYF.

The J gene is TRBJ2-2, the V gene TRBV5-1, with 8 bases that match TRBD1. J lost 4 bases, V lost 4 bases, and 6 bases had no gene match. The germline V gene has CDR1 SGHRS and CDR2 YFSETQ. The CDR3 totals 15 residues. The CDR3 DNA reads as TGCGCCAGCAGCGAAGGACAGGGAGGCACCGGGGAGCTGTTTTTT. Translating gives CASSEGQGGTGELFF.

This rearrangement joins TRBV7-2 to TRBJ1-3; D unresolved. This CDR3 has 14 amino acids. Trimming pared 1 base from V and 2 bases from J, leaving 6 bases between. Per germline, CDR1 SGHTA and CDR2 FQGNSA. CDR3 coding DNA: TGTGCCAGCAGCTTAGACGCAGCTGGAAACACCATATATTTT. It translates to CASSLDAAGNTIYF.

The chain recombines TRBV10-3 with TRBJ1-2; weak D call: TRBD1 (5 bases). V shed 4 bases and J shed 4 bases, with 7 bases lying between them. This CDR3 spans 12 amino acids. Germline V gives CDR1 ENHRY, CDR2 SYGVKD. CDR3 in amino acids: CAISGTSYGYTF. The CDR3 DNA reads TGTGCCATCAGTGGGACATCCTATGGCTACACCTTC.